This T cell receptor (beta chain) was observed in a study of blood T cell repertoires in COVID-19. Clones were read by immunoSEQ multiplex PCR, and TCRdb kept only the in-frame ones, dropping some. Of some 260,000 clones listed, about 86% were seen once; the top ten hold 4.1%. Trimming shortened V by 0 bases and J by 5 bases, and 14 bases separated the two germline ends. The CDR3 spans 15 residues. Germline CDR1 reads SGHRS; CDR2 reads YFSETQ. Sequencing input: PBMCs or T cells enriched from blood (not recorded which). The receptor was isolated from a young man with acute COVID-19. The chain combines TRBV5-1 with TRBJ1-2; the D gene is possibly TRBD1 (5 bases). The CDR3: CASSLGVTVAYGYTF. As DNA, the CDR3 is TGCGCCAGCAGCTTGGGGGTGACAGTAGCTTATGGCTACACCTTC.